This record covers a single T cell receptor beta chain. The antigen is not known. The data derive from a study of T cells in Graves' hyperthyroidism and ophthalmopathy. General study points: Blood also held most thyroid clonotypes expanded beyond 0.001. Separating ophthalmopathy from stable hyperthyroidism was achieved by a 13 V-J model.

V was trimmed by 5 bases and J by 0 bases, leaving 11 bases between them. Germline V gene lookup returns CDR1 LGHNA and CDR2 YSLEER. The CDR3 consists of 15 residues. Uncontrolled infection, other autoimmune disease, pregnancy or lactation excluded patients. It was RNA transcripts that yielded the amplified TCR beta CDR3 regions. HTBI primers were employed in a first-round RT-PCR of the TCR CDR3. MiXCR was run by TCRdb on the multiplex PCR reads, yielding one entry per CDR3 protein. The profile shows about 400,000 distinct CDR3 sequences, around 16% of them singletons. The TCR originated in a woman aged 18-29 years with Graves' hyperthyroidism that later progressed to Graves' ophthalmopathy. The V gene is TRBV4-3, the J gene TRBJ2-1, with D tentatively TRBD2 (5 bases). The sequencing input was blood. This CDR3 reads CASSVRTGSYNEQFF. The CDR3 coding sequence is TGCGCCAGCAGCGTTCGGACTGGCTCCTACAATGAGCAGTTCTTC.